The 2 T cell receptor beta chains given below trace back to one sample, sequenced in a study of blood T cell repertoires in COVID-19. Produced via immunoSEQ multiplex PCR; TCRdb's table is partial and in-frame only. Seen here are fewer than 250,000 clones, 84% observed once, and the top ten hold approximately 2%. Sequenced: PBMCs or T cells enriched from blood (not recorded which). Source of these receptors: a man between 60 and 75 years old who had recovered from COVID-19.

V gene TRBV19 combines with J gene TRBJ1-6; unclear D gene. This CDR3 is built from 16 residues. V gave up 1 base and J gave up 0 bases, with 7 bases separating them. Germline CDR1 and CDR2: LNHDA and SQIVND (reference sequence). This CDR3 reads CASSIGWSSYNSPLHF. The CDR3 coding sequence is TGTGCCAGTAGTATAGGGTGGAGCTCCTATAATTCACCCCTCCACTTT.

The chain is built from TRBV5-1 and TRBJ2-1; D might be TRBD1 (5 bases). With 0 bases removed from V and 8 bases from J, the gap between germline ends came to 15 bases. This CDR3 comprises 15 residues. Per germline, CDR1 SGHRS and CDR2 YFSETQ. This CDR3 is CASSLVGARLDEQFF. CDR3 in DNA: TGCGCCAGCAGCTTGGTTGGGGCGCGTCTAGATGAGCAGTTCTTC. Full variable domain (missing parts from reference TRBV5-1 and TRBJ2-1): KAGVTQTPRYLIKTRGQQVTLSCSPISGHRSVSWYQQTPGQGLQFLFEYFSETQRNKGNFPGRFSGRQFSNSRSEMNVSTLELGDSALYLCASSLVGARLDEQFFGPGTRLTVL.